These 24 T cell receptor beta chains originate from one sample sequenced in a study of blood T cell repertoires in COVID-19. Clones were read by immunoSEQ multiplex PCR, and TCRdb kept only the in-frame ones, dropping some. The sample has 100,000 to 150,000 clones; approximately 81% are singletons. Sequencing was performed on peripheral blood. The receptors were sampled from an elderly man with COVID-19, enrolled during active disease.

The chain carries TRBV10-1 and TRBJ2-1; D might be TRBD2 (5 bases). Looked up from germline, CDR1 is WNHNN and CDR2 is SYGVQD (reference sequence). The V end lost 0 bases, the J end lost 6 bases, and 12 bases lay between the germline ends. The length of the CDR3 is 15 residues. CDR3 coding DNA: TGCGCCAGCAGTGAGTCGACGTCTCTAGCCAATGAGCAGTTCTTC. This gives the protein CASSESTSLANEQFF.

The rearrangement uses TRBV7-3 and TRBJ2-2, with D perhaps matching TRBD1 (6 bases). The CDR3 runs 15 residues. Trimming pared 4 bases from V and 2 bases from J, leaving 11 bases between. Germline assignment: CDR1 SGHTA and CDR2 FQGTGA. Here the CDR3 reads CASSSGTTNTGELFF. The CDR3 region has the DNA TGTGCCAGCAGCTCCGGGACAACTAACACCGGGGAGCTGTTTTTT.

The chain employs TRBV7-2 and TRBJ2-6; 10 bases align to TRBD2. The V gene's germline CDR1 is SGHTA and CDR2 FQGNSA. Trimming took 5 bases from V and 0 from J; bases not matched to a gene: 7. The CDR3 extends over 18 amino acids. The CDR3 nucleotides are TGTGCCAGCAGCCCTCGAGCGGGAGGGGTCTCTGGGGCCAACGTCCTGACTTTC. It is translated as CASSPRAGGVSGANVLTF.

This clone was recorded only once. The rearrangement links TRBV9 to TRBJ2-7; 9 bases agree with TRBD2. The germline CDR1 and CDR2 sequences are SGDLS and YYNGEE. The trim removed 0 bases at V and 9 bases at J, leaving 10 bases unmatched. The CDR3 has 15 amino acids. The CDR3 DNA reads as TGTGCCAGCAGCGTAGAATGGCGGGAGGGGTCCGCGCAGTACTTC. It is translated as CASSVEWREGSAQYF.

J is TRBJ1-4 and V is TRBV28, with TRBD1 matching over 8 bases. Germline CDR1 and CDR2: MDHEN and SYDVKM. This CDR3 region has 16 residues. V trimming: 5 bases; J trimming: 8 bases; junction bases outside the gene matches: 13. The CDR3 DNA reads TGTGCCAGCAGTCCATCCGGGACAGGCAGATGGGAAAAACTGTTTTTT. This gives the protein CASSPSGTGRWEKLFF.

The CDR3: CAWRASNNYGYTF. The CDR3 nucleotides read TGTGCCTGGAGGGCCAGTAACAACTATGGCTACACCTTC. V usage is TRBV30 and J usage is TRBJ1-2; no clear D. This CDR3 has 13 residues. Deletions cut 3 bases from V and 2 bases from J, with 10 bases between. CDR1 is GTSNPN and CDR2 is SVGIG in the germline V gene (reference sequence).

This clone was observed once. The rearrangement joins TRBV7-9 to TRBJ1-4; perhaps TRBD1 as D (5 bases). The germline gives CDR1 SEHNR, CDR2 FQNEAQ (reference sequence). The CDR3 sequence is 14 residues long. V gave up 3 bases and J gave up 4 bases, with 9 bases separating them. CDR3 protein: CASSFRQGNEKLFF. The CDR3 nucleotides are TGTGCCAGCAGCTTTCGGCAGGGTAATGAAAAACTGTTTTTT.

The V call is TRBV4-1, the J call TRBJ2-1, with 7 positions matching TRBD1. Germline V gene data show CDR1 as MGHRA and CDR2 as YSYEKL. The CDR3 runs to 16 residues. Germline trimming cut 3 bases from V and 1 base from J; bases unmatched to any gene: 6. CDR3 bases: TGCGCCAGCAGCCACCGACAGGGCTTGTCCTACAATGAGCAGTTCTTC. Residues: CASSHRQGLSYNEQFF.

This clone was picked up a small number of times. CDR3 sequence: CASSRKTGQGFADTQYF. The CDR3 DNA is TGTGCCAGCAGCCGTAAAACTGGACAGGGGTTCGCAGATACGCAGTATTTT. V is TRBV11-3 and J is TRBJ2-3, with TRBD1 matching 9 bases. The V and J ends lost 5 bases and 4 bases, in that order; junction bases with no gene match: 13. The length of the CDR3 is 17 residues. The V gene's germline CDR1 is SGHNT and CDR2 YENEEA.

This clone was recorded once. The chain uses TRBV15 and TRBJ1-1, with D perhaps matching TRBD1 (6 bases). The CDR3 runs 15 residues. V lost 0 bases, J lost 5 bases, and 13 bases lay in between. Germline V gene lookup returns CDR1 LNHNV and CDR2 YYDKDF (reference sequence). The CDR3 here is CATSRDLGGGTEAFF. The DNA of the CDR3 is TGTGCCACCAGCAGAGATCTAGGGGGTGGGACTGAAGCTTTCTTT.

The chain joins TRBV6-5 to TRBJ1-2; D might be TRBD1 (5 bases). The V end lost 0 bases, the J end lost 8 bases, and 10 bases lay between the germline ends. The CDR3 is 13 residues long. Germline values: CDR1 MNHEY, CDR2 SVGAGI. CDR3 DNA: TGTGCCAGCAGTTACTCGGGGACTGAAGGCTACACCTTC. This translates into CASSYSGTEGYTF.

The V and J genes are TRBV4-2 and TRBJ1-6, with D maybe TRBD1 (5 bases). This CDR3 spans 16 amino acids. V lost 0 bases and J 5 bases, leaving 11 bases between the germline ends. Germline V CDR1 and CDR2: LGHNA, YNFKEQ. CDR3 protein: CASSQDPGGNNSPLHF. The DNA of the CDR3 is TGTGCCAGCAGCCAAGACCCCGGGGGGAATAATTCACCCCTCCACTTT.

This chain uses TRBV29-1 with TRBJ2-1; perhaps TRBD2 as D (6 bases). V lost 3 bases and J lost 4, with 13 bases in between. The CDR3 covers 14 residues. From germline, CDR1 is SQVTM and CDR2 ANQGSEA. The CDR3 DNA is TGCAGCGTTGATTGGGGGGATGTTTACAATGAGCAGTTCTTC. Encoded protein: CSVDWGDVYNEQFF.

This clone appeared a few times. This chain connects TRBV9 to TRBJ2-5; 7 positions match TRBD2. Germline-derived CDR1 and CDR2 are SGDLS and YYNGEE. The CDR3 totals 15 residues. With 4 bases clipped from V and 4 bases from J, the junction kept 10 bases outside the gene matches. CDR3 DNA: TGTGCCAGCAGCCCCCTTCGGGGGGTGGGAGAGACCCAGTACTTC. It translates to CASSPLRGVGETQYF.

Here the CDR3 reads CASSYSRADTIYF. The CDR3 coding sequence is TGTGCCAGCAGTTACTCCAGGGCGGACACCATATATTTT. V usage is TRBV6-5 and J usage is TRBJ1-3, with D possibly matching TRBD1 (5 bases). V was cut by 0 bases and J by 8 bases, with 8 bases left in between. Germline CDR1 and CDR2: MNHEY and SVGAGI. This CDR3 region has 13 residues.

The CDR3 DNA reads as TGTGCCAGCAGGAGGACTAGCGGTTACGAGCAGTACTTC. This sequence encodes CASRRTSGYEQYF. The chain joins TRBV5-6 to TRBJ2-7; 10 bases match TRBD2. The CDR3 has 13 amino acids. Looked up from germline, CDR1 is SGHDT and CDR2 is YYEEEE. V gave up 5 bases and J gave up 4 bases; unmatched junction bases: 3.

The chain recombines TRBV7-9 with TRBJ1-3, with D unresolved. Germline V lookup: CDR1 SEHNR, CDR2 FQNEAQ (reference sequence). This CDR3 is 12 amino acids long. V was shortened by 5 bases and J by 4 bases, with 6 bases between the two germline ends. The CDR3 DNA reads TGTGCCAGCAGCGCACAGGGAAACACCATATATTTT. Its translation is CASSAQGNTIYF. Based on the CDR3 plus reference TRBV7-9 and TRBJ1-3, the full variable domain is DTGVSQNPRHKITKRGQNVTFRCDPISEHNRLYWYRQTLGQGPEFLTYFQNEAQLEKSRLLSDRFSAERPKGSFSTLEIQRTEQGDSAMYLCASSAQGNTIYFGEGSWLTVV.

The V call is TRBV5-1, the J call TRBJ2-3; 7 bases are shared with TRBD1. V dropped 6 bases and J dropped 1; count of bases not matched to a gene: 2. The CDR3 runs to 13 residues. CDR1 SGHRS and CDR2 YFSETQ come from the germline V gene. In nucleotides, the CDR3 is TGCGCCAGCATCGGACAGGGCACAGATACGCAGTATTTT. Its translation is CASIGQGTDTQYF.

This rearrangement joins TRBV10-3 to TRBJ1-5; 9 nucleotides agree with TRBD1. The germline gives CDR1 ENHRY, CDR2 SYGVKD. J was trimmed by 5 bases and V by 0 bases; bases with no gene match: 8. There are 17 residues in the CDR3. This chain's CDR3 is CAISESIPGQGYQPQHF. CDR3 coding DNA: TGTGCCATCAGTGAGTCTATACCGGGACAGGGATATCAGCCCCAGCATTTT.

The chain joins TRBV11-2 to TRBJ1-4; D gene uncertain. From germline, CDR1 is SGHAT and CDR2 FQNNGV. V lost 3 bases and J 5 bases, leaving 19 bases between the germline ends. This CDR3 comprises 17 residues. The CDR3 loop is CASSLNANPRTNEKLFF. CDR3 DNA sequence: TGTGCCAGCAGCTTGAACGCCAATCCCCGTACAAATGAAAAACTGTTTTTT.

J is TRBJ1-6 and V is TRBV6-5; possible D gene TRBD1, 6 bases. Trimming stripped 5 bases from V and 9 bases from J, with 11 bases between. The germline CDR1 and CDR2 sequences are MNHEY and SVGAGI. The CDR3 runs to 13 residues. The CDR3 spells CASSPTGFSPLHF. The CDR3 nucleotides are TGTGCCAGCAGTCCTACAGGGTTTTCACCCCTCCACTTT.

This clone has only a few counts. The V call is TRBV4-1, the J call TRBJ2-3; 7 nucleotides agree with TRBD2. The CDR3 sequence is 15 residues long. Germline V CDR1 and CDR2: MGHRA, YSYEKL. V gave up 2 bases and J gave up 1 base; unmatched junction bases: 3. CDR3 sequence (DNA): TGCGCCAGCAGCCAAAGCGGGGCGGGCACAGATACGCAGTATTTT. It yields the protein CASSQSGAGTDTQYF.

V gene TRBV9 combines with J gene TRBJ2-3; TRBD2 agrees at 8 bases. The CDR3 spans 15 residues. Germline trimming cut 0 bases from V and 5 bases from J; bases unmatched to any gene: 5. Per the germline V gene, CDR1 is SGDLS and CDR2 is YYNGEE. The CDR3 spells CASSVVSGSQDTQYF. CDR3 DNA sequence: TGTGCCAGCAGCGTAGTGAGCGGGAGTCAAGATACGCAGTATTTT. Full variable domain (outside the CDR3, taken from reference TRBV9 and TRBJ2-3): DSGVTQTPKHLITATGQRVTLRCSPRSGDLSVYWYQQSLDQGLQFLIQYYNGEERAKGNILERFSAQQFPDLHSELNLSSLELGDSALYFCASSVVSGSQDTQYFGPGTRLTVL.

CDR3 sequence reads: CASSLTLGADTYNEQFF. The CDR3 nucleotides are TGCGCCAGCAGCTTGACCCTAGGGGCGGATACTTACAATGAGCAGTTCTTC. The chain uses TRBV5-1 and TRBJ2-1; D perhaps matches TRBD1 (5 bases). The germline gives CDR1 SGHRS, CDR2 YFSETQ. This CDR3 is 17 amino acids long. Trimming cost V 1 base and J 4 bases, with 18 bases left between them.